This T cell receptor (beta chain) stems from a study of read filtering for tumor transcriptome and immune sequencing. The CDR3 is 15 residues long. Between the trimmed V and J ends, which lost 0 bases and 0 bases, there was a span of 9 bases. Germline V gives CDR1 SGHRS, CDR2 YFSETQ. Molecular barcoded adaptors covering alpha/delta and beta/gamma chains were used on approximately 400 ng RNA. TCRdb re-called the reads with MiXCR, one entry per CDR3 protein. The top ten clones hold roughly 30% of a sample with 35,000 to 40,000 distinct CDR3 sequences, roughly an eighth of them seen once. The sample holds many counts of this clonotype.

The clonotype comes from a donor over 35 with multiple myeloma. Material for sequencing was a population of CD138-negative cells sorted from bone marrow. The V and J genes are TRBV5-1 and TRBJ1-1; no reliable D call. CDR3 sequence: CASSLASLMNTEAFF. For the CDR3, the DNA is TGCGCCAGCAGCTTGGCCTCGCTCATGAACACTGAAGCTTTCTTT.